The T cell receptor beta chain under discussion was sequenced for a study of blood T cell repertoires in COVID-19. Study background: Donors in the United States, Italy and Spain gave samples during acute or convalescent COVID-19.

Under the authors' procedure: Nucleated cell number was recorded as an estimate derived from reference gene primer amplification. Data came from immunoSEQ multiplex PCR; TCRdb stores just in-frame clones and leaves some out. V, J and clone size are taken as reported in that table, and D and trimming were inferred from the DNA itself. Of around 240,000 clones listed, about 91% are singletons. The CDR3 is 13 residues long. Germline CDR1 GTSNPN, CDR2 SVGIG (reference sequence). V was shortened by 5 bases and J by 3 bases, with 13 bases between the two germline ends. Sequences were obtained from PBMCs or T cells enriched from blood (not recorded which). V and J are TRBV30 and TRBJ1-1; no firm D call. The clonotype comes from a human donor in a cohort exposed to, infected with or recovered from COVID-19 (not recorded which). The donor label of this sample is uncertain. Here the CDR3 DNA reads TGTGCCTGGTGTGCCCGCGGGGACACTGAAGCTTTCTTT. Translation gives CAWCARGDTEAFF.